Following are 11 T cell receptor beta chains from one sample sequenced in a study of cytomegalovirus exposure and HLA in healthy donors. The PCR used 60 Vbeta and 13 Jbeta primers. The protocol was immunoSEQ multiplex PCR, while the TCRdb copy is restricted to in-frame clones and leaves out a portion. There are 150,000 to 200,000 clones in the sample; around three quarters occur only once, and about 1% lies in the top ten. The sequencing input was PBMCs. The receptor source for this set is a woman aged 40 to 50 in good health and CMV-seronegative.

The genes are TRBV18 and TRBJ1-1, with D possibly TRBD1 on 6 matching bases. Germline V lookup: CDR1 KGHSH, CDR2 LQKENI. The V end lost 3 bases, the J end lost 1 base, and 9 bases lay between the germline ends. The CDR3 consists of 14 residues. The CDR3 region has the DNA TGTGCCAGCTCACCCCCGACAGGGAACACTGAAGCTTTCTTT. It codes for CASSPPTGNTEAFF.

The chain links TRBV11-3 to TRBJ2-7; TRBD1 matches at 7 bases. Losses at the gene ends were 4 bases for V and 5 bases for J; bases not matched to a gene: 8. The CDR3 runs 14 residues. Germline values: CDR1 SGHNT, CDR2 YENEEA. CDR3 residues: CASSSRGIDDEQYF. The CDR3, as DNA: TGTGCCAGCAGCTCCAGGGGGATTGATGACGAGCAGTACTTC. The whole variable domain, remainder taken from reference TRBV11-3 and TRBJ2-7, is EAGVVQSPRYKIIEKKQPVAFWCNPISGHNTLYWYLQNLGQGPELLIRYENEEAVDDSQLPKDRFSAERLKGVDSTLKIQPAELGDSAVYLCASSSRGIDDEQYFGPGTRLTVT.

The table lists this clone with a few counts. The chain recombines TRBV6-1 with TRBJ2-3; D possibly corresponds to TRBD2 (5 bases). V dropped 7 bases and J dropped 4 bases, with 9 bases sitting between them. Germline assignment: CDR1 MNHNS and CDR2 SASEGT. The CDR3 loop spans 12 amino acids. The CDR3 DNA sequence: TGTGCCAGCAAGTTGGAGGCAGATACGCAGTATTTT. This sequence encodes CASKLEADTQYF.

The J gene is TRBJ2-4, the V gene TRBV6-5, with a weak D call TRBD1 (6 bases). This CDR3 region has 15 residues. V was trimmed by 4 bases and J by 2 bases, leaving 12 bases between them. From germline, CDR1 is MNHEY and CDR2 SVGAGI. The DNA of the CDR3 is TGTGCCAGCAGTTTACAGGGTGGGTCCAAAAACATTCAGTACTTC. This encodes CASSLQGGSKNIQYF.

V is TRBV5-1 and J is TRBJ2-1; 9 bases agree with TRBD2. Germline CDR1 is SGHRS and CDR2 is YFSETQ. Trimming cost V 3 bases and J 6 bases; bases outside gene matches: 7. The CDR3 has 15 residues. CDR3 sequence (DNA): TGCGCCAGCAGCTCTGCGGGAGGGCCTGGCAATGAGCAGTTCTTC. Translated: CASSSAGGPGNEQFF.

The chain joins TRBV7-9 to TRBJ1-2; tentative D call: TRBD1 (6 bases). CDR3 length: 14 amino acids. Germline V CDR1 and CDR2: SEHNR, FQNEAQ (reference sequence). Trimming shortened V by 1 base and J by 7 bases, and 13 bases separated the two germline ends. CDR3 coding DNA: TGTGCCAGCAGCTTAGAAGGCCTCAGGGGTGGCTACACCTTC. It specifies CASSLEGLRGGYTF.

The rearrangement links TRBV27 to TRBJ1-1; 9 positions match TRBD1. Unmatched junction bases numbered 18, after V lost 6 bases and J lost 1 base. CDR3 size: 19 residues. Germline assignment: CDR1 MNHEY and CDR2 SMNVEV (reference sequence). The DNA of the CDR3 is TGTGCCAGCAGGCCAAATAGACAGGGGGGCTTGAGGCCGAACACTGAAGCTTTCTTT. This translates into CASRPNRQGGLRPNTEAFF.

The genes are TRBV2 and TRBJ2-3, with D maybe TRBD2 (6 bases). V lost 7 bases and J lost 10, with 21 bases in between. Germline V lookup: CDR1 SNHLY, CDR2 FYNNEI. The CDR3 has 14 residues. DNA for the CDR3: TGTGCCAGCATCTTTAATGACCCGACGGGGGCGCAGTATTTT. Protein sequence: CASIFNDPTGAQYF.

V usage is TRBV28 and J usage is TRBJ1-3, with 7 bases that match TRBD1. The germline V gene has CDR1 MDHEN and CDR2 SYDVKM. The CDR3 is 17 amino acids. V was pared by 5 bases and J by 0 bases, with 10 bases of the junction left unmatched. CDR3 loop: CASSRQGHSGSGNTIYF. The CDR3 DNA follows: TGTGCCAGCAGTCGACAGGGACATTCGGGCTCTGGAAACACCATATATTTT.

The gene calls are TRBV6-1 and TRBJ2-2; 8 bases fit TRBD2. Germline trimming cut 8 bases from V and 5 bases from J; bases unmatched to any gene: 7. Germline values: CDR1 MNHNS, CDR2 SASEGT. The CDR3 loop spans 14 amino acids. The DNA of the CDR3 is TGTGCCAGCGAGAGCGGGAGTTCAACCGGGGAGCTGTTTTTT. It yields the protein CASESGSSTGELFF.

This clone has just one count. The chain carries TRBV25-1 and TRBJ2-2; 13 nucleotides match TRBD2. The ends lost 5 bases at V and 7 bases at J; junction bases unmatched: 7. The CDR3 runs to 16 residues. The V gene's germline CDR1 is MGHDK and CDR2 SYGVNS. The CDR3: CASSYSGTSGIGELFF. CDR3 DNA sequence: TGTGCCAGCAGTTACTCCGGGACTAGCGGGATCGGGGAGCTGTTTTTT.